The 12 T cell receptor beta chains below were found in one sample sequenced in a study of cytomegalovirus exposure and HLA in healthy donors. Using immunoSEQ multiplex PCR, the repertoire was profiled, and TCRdb retains in-frame clones only, with some absent. The sample consists of about 68,000 clones, approximately 96% of them appearing once. The sequenced sample was PBMCs. Receptors were obtained from a man aged 18 to 30 in good health and CMV-seronegative.

J is TRBJ1-6 and V is TRBV27, with D unclear. V gave up 5 bases and J gave up 0 bases, with 8 bases separating them. CDR1 is MNHEY and CDR2 is SMNVEV in the germline V gene (reference sequence). The CDR3 runs to 15 residues. CDR3 in DNA: TGTGCCAGCAGTCCAAAGAGCTCCTATAATTCACCCCTCCACTTT. It specifies CASSPKSSYNSPLHF.

The chain is built from TRBV14 and TRBJ1-3; 9 nucleotides agree with TRBD1. The CDR3 sequence is 16 residues long. V was pared by 3 bases and J by 4 bases, with 7 bases of the junction left unmatched. CDR1 and CDR2 (germline): SGHDN, FVKESK. The CDR3 nucleotides are TGTGCCAGCAGCCAGGGACAGGGTCTTTCCGGAAACACCATATATTTT. Translation gives CASSQGQGLSGNTIYF.

The V gene is TRBV7-6, the J gene TRBJ2-7; the match to TRBD1 covers 7 bases. Germline V gene data show CDR1 as SGHVS and CDR2 as FNYEAQ. The ends lost 5 bases at V and 2 bases at J; junction bases unmatched: 12. The CDR3 has 16 amino acids. The CDR3 bases are TGTGCCAGCAGCCCTCCACAGGGGCCCTTACCCTACGAGCAGTACTTC. Translation: CASSPPQGPLPYEQYF.

In its sample, this clone was seen once. V usage is TRBV28 and J usage is TRBJ1-2, with TRBD1 as a possible D gene (6 bases). Per germline, CDR1 MDHEN and CDR2 SYDVKM. Trimming removed 2 bases from V and 4 bases from J, with 8 bases in between. The CDR3 sequence is 13 residues long. The DNA of the CDR3 is TGTGCCAGCAGTTTAGAAGGGGGCTATGGCTACACCTTC. Protein product: CASSLEGGYGYTF.

The V call is TRBV7-9, the J call TRBJ1-2; D is perhaps TRBD1 (5 bases). Germline CDR1 reads SEHNR; CDR2 reads FQNEAQ (reference sequence). CDR3 length equals 15 residues. V dropped 0 bases and J dropped 8 bases, with 16 bases sitting between them. The CDR3 nucleotides read TGTGCCAGCAGCTTAGCGGGGTCCGGGACTGGAGGCTACACCTTC. Its translation is CASSLAGSGTGGYTF.

CDR3 residues: CASSPGQGGEKLFF. In DNA, the CDR3 is TGTGCCAGCAGTCCGGGACAGGGTGGCGAAAAACTGTTTTTT. The chain has TRBV6-5 and TRBJ1-4, with 9 bases identical to TRBD1. Germline trimming cut 5 bases from V and 8 bases from J; bases unmatched to any gene: 6. The CDR3 covers 14 residues. Germline CDR1 MNHEY, CDR2 SVGAGI.

The V and J genes are TRBV28 and TRBJ2-5, with D tentatively TRBD1 (5 bases). This CDR3 has 13 residues. Germline V lookup: CDR1 MDHEN, CDR2 SYDVKM. The V end was cut by 4 bases, the J end by 5 bases, with 11 bases between. CDR3 coding DNA: TGTGCCAGCAGTTCGACAGCTGTCGAGACCCAGTACTTC. Amino acid sequence: CASSSTAVETQYF.

This clone is a singleton in its sample. The genes are TRBV19 and TRBJ1-4; D unresolved. Germline V gene sequence: CDR1 LNHDA, CDR2 SQIVND (reference sequence). V was trimmed by 6 bases and J by 6 bases, leaving 5 bases between them. The CDR3 runs to 11 residues. Here the CDR3 DNA reads TGTGCCAGTAGGGACTATGAAAAACTGTTTTTT. This encodes CASRDYEKLFF.

The chain uses TRBV5-1 and TRBJ2-7, with 8 bases lining up with TRBD1. CDR3 length equals 12 residues. The J segment lost 6 bases and the V segment lost 2 bases, leaving 1 base of the junction unmatched. Germline V gives CDR1 SGHRS, CDR2 YFSETQ. Here the CDR3 DNA reads TGCGCCAGCAGCTTCGACAGGGGCGAGCAGTACTTC. Its translation is CASSFDRGEQYF.

The count of this clone is one. This sequence joins TRBV6-5 and TRBJ1-4; TRBD1 aligns across 8 bases. V lost 6 bases to trimming and J lost 8 bases; unmatched junction nucleotides: 11. Germline V gene data show CDR1 as MNHEY and CDR2 as SVGAGI. CDR3 length: 15 amino acids. For the CDR3, the DNA is TGTGCCAGCAGCCCCGACCAGGGGGCTGGGGAAAAACTGTTTTTT. It translates to CASSPDQGAGEKLFF.

This rearrangement joins TRBV4-1 to TRBJ1-1, with D possibly being TRBD1 (5 bases). Per germline, CDR1 MGHRA and CDR2 YSYEKL. The V end lost 1 base, the J end lost 2 bases, and 11 bases lay between the germline ends. This CDR3 spans 15 amino acids. The DNA for the CDR3 is TGCGCCAGCAGCCAAGCTTGGGGCGGTAACACTGAAGCTTTCTTT. The encoded protein is CASSQAWGGNTEAFF.

The chain links TRBV11-2 to TRBJ2-5, with TRBD2 matching over 14 bases. The CDR3 totals 19 residues. The V segment lost 1 base and the J segment 3 bases; nucleotides outside the gene matches: 10. From germline, CDR1 is SGHAT and CDR2 FQNNGV. In nucleotides, the CDR3 is TGTGCCAGCAGCTTAGGATACGGGGGGGGACTAGCGGGAGAAGAGACCCAGTACTTC. It codes for CASSLGYGGGLAGEETQYF. Full variable domain (remainder filled in from reference TRBV11-2 and TRBJ2-5): EAGVAQSPRYKIIEKRQSVAFWCNPISGHATLYWYQQILGQGPKLLIQFQNNGVVDDSQLPKDRFSAERLKGVDSTLKIQPAKLEDSAVYLCASSLGYGGGLAGEETQYFGPGTRLLVL.